The T cell receptor (beta chain) described here comes from a study of T cells after yellow fever vaccination. One entry per CDR3 protein, called by TCRdb with MiXCR from the 5' RACE reads. The sample lists 150,000 to 200,000 distinct CDR3 sequences; roughly 6.4% were seen once. CDR1 is MDHEN and CDR2 is SYDVKM in the germline V gene. This CDR3 is 16 amino acids long. V was pared by 5 bases and J by 2 bases, with 9 bases of the junction left unmatched. The source was CD4+ T cells sorted from PBMCs, collected on the day of the first yellow fever vaccination. This TCR was recovered from a man in his late teens or twenties who received the YFV17D yellow fever vaccine. The V and J genes are TRBV28 and TRBJ2-4; 7 bases fit TRBD2. In DNA form, the CDR3 reads TGTGCCAGCAGTCCCCTCGGCGGGGGTTCCAAAAACATTCAGTACTTC. Protein: CASSPLGGGSKNIQYF.